Sequencing of this T cell receptor beta chain was carried out in a study of blood T cell repertoires in COVID-19 (dated by TCRdb to 2018 to 2020). For context, the study as a whole: Samples from collaborators originated in the United States, Italy and Spain and spanned both the acute and convalescent phases of COVID-19. Where available, HLA class I and class II types were obtained from metadata supplied by the sample provider rather than from assay-based typing. The prospective study material was composed of cDNA or gDNA derived from T cells, B-cell-depleted T cells, or PBMCs. A de-identified subject ID, COVID-19 status, age in years and sex were almost always included in the sample metadata. Subjects who had been exposed to COVID-19, were actively infected with it, or had recovered from it provided the deeply sampled blood TCRbeta repertoires that made up the dataset. Samples came from the ongoing ImmuneRACE study (first 160 participants) plus 1,254 subjects from 6 global collaborators. A freely available public database, intended as a resource for researchers studying the immune response to SARS-CoV-2, is where the repertoires were released.

TCRbeta CDR3 regions were amplified from genomic DNA by means of the immunoSEQ Assay, a bias-controlled multiplex PCR. The authors processed their data as follows. Within the assay, amplification of reference gene primers was used to estimate how many nucleated cells each sample contained. Sequence reads were collapsed and filtered to measure the absolute abundance of every unique TCRbeta CDR3 rearrangement. For each sample, productive Simpson clonality was calculated as the square root of Simpson's diversity index across productive rearrangements. In TCRdb, the immuneACCESS table is reduced to in-frame sequences with V and J assigned. These tables do not hold every clone; where another copy was compared, an unresolved V gene accounts for under half, and the others remain unexplained. Clone size and V and J calls were adopted from that table, with D and trimming inferred from the DNA. Across this sample there are roughly 270,000 clones, with approximately 81% seen only once. The leading ten clones occupy about 2.3% of the sample.

As concerns this clone: Its cognate antigen has yet to be identified. Per-base quality was not reported, and no clone a single base away is much larger than it.

Participants in the prospective study were aged about 18 to 95 years, lived in 20 to 30 United States geographic areas, and enrolled through a virtual design. Cohort assignment in the prospective study relied on participant-reported clinical history from a screening survey and a study questionnaire. Recovered participants in ImmuneRACE Cohort 3 were defined as having two consecutive negative NP/OP PCR tests, clearance from a healthcare professional, or resolution of symptoms. Mobile phlebotomists in the prospective study collected whole blood, serum and a nasopharyngeal or oropharyngeal swab from every participant. Over a roughly two-month period, participants in the prospective study had the option of providing additional blood draws and questionnaires. Blood samples from the prospective study were shipped frozen or at room temperature prior to DNA extraction. Results and caveats for the whole study, not just this receptor: The amount of clinical and demographic metadata varied by source and participant and was provided uncurated.

This sequence originates from a woman in her fifties or sixties who had recovered from COVID-19. What was sequenced was PBMCs or T cells enriched from blood (not recorded which).

The DNA sequence follows: TGCGCCAGCGGACGGGGACAGGGGCTTTTTAACTATGGCTACACCTTC. It encodes CASGRGQGLFNYGYTF. The chain couples TRBV5-1 to TRBJ1-2; a stretch of 10 junction bases matches TRBD1. Compared with germline, V lacks 7 bases and J lacks 1 base; bases without a gene match: 10. As encoded in the germline V gene, CDR1 is SGHRS while CDR2 is YFSETQ. From its cysteine to its phenylalanine, the CDR3 spans 16 amino acids. Only the CDR3 portion is preserved as DNA: 48 bases, with reading frame beginning at the first base. The full variable domain, completed from the reference TRBV5-1 and TRBJ1-2 proteins outside the CDR3, reads KAGVTQTPRYLIKTRGQQVTLSCSPISGHRSVSWYQQTPGQGLQFLFEYFSETQRNKGNFPGRFSGRQFSNSRSEMNVSTLELGDSALYLCASGRGQGLFNYGYTFGSGTRLTVV.